This T cell receptor beta chain was obtained from a study of T-cell memory formation after mild COVID-19. In germline, CDR1 is KGHDR, CDR2 SFDVKD. The CDR3 sequence is 15 residues long. V lost 3 bases to trimming and J lost 6 bases, with 13 bases between them. In regard to this clonotype: What it binds is unknown.

TCRdb redid the calling of the 5' RACE reads with MiXCR, one entry per CDR3 protein. This table holds approximately 210,000 distinct CDR3 sequences, around 30% found once. Study-wide results and limits: CD4+ clones that contracted lay mainly in CM and EM; CD8+ ones lay in EMRA.

This chain links TRBV24-1 with TRBJ1-4, with D uncertain. The clonotype originates from an adult woman who had mild COVID-19 (a few samples of this study predate the infection). Cell type and time point are not known. Sequencing was done on a sample of PBMCs or a T cell subset sorted from them (not recorded which). The CDR3: CATSDGEGSYEKLFF. In DNA form, the CDR3 reads TGTGCCACCAGTGATGGAGAGGGAAGTTATGAAAAACTGTTTTTT.